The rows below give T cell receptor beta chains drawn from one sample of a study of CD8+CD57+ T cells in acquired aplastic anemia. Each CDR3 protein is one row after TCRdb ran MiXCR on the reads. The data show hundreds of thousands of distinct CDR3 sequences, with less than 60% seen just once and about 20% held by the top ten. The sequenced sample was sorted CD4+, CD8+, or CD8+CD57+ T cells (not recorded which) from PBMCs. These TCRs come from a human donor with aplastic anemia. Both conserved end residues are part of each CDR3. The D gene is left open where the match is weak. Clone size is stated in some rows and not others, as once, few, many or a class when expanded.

cdr3_nt: TGTGCCAGCAGTTTTAGTTCTGGACAGCAAGAGACCCAGCACTTC
cdr3_aa: CASSFSSGQQETQHF
j_call: TRBJ2-5
v_call: TRBV6-5
clone_size: NA
cdr3_length: 15
d_call: NA

cdr3_nt: TGTGCCAGCAGCTTTGGAGTCGAGGGTTGGGAGACCCAGTACTTC
cdr3_aa: CASSFGVEGWETQYF
j_call: TRBJ2-5
v_call: TRBV11-2
clone_size: many
cdr3_length: 15
d_call: NA

cdr3_nt: TGCAGCGTGTCGAAAGCGGGGGGGTGGGAGACCCAGTACTTC
cdr3_aa: CSVSKAGGWETQYF
j_call: TRBJ2-5
v_call: TRBV29-1
clone_size: NA
cdr3_length: 14
d_call: TRBD2

cdr3_nt: TGTGCCACCAGCCCTCGATCAGATACGCAGTATTTT
cdr3_aa: CATSPRSDTQYF
j_call: TRBJ2-3
v_call: TRBV15
clone_size: NA
cdr3_length: 12
d_call: NA

cdr3_nt: TGTGCCACCAGCAGGGGACAGGGAGGGGTCACAGATACGCAGTATTTT
cdr3_aa: CATSRGQGGVTDTQYF
j_call: TRBJ2-3
v_call: TRBV15
clone_size: NA
cdr3_length: 16
d_call: TRBD1

cdr3_nt: TGTGCCAGCAGTCACTACAGGGCGTATGGCTACACCTTC
cdr3_aa: CASSHYRAYGYTF
j_call: TRBJ1-2
v_call: TRBV7-8
clone_size: NA
cdr3_length: 13
d_call: NA

cdr3_nt: TGCAGCGTCCCGACAGCATCGAACACCGGGGAGCTGTTTTTT
cdr3_aa: CSVPTASNTGELFF
j_call: TRBJ2-2
v_call: TRBV29-1
clone_size: many
cdr3_length: 14
d_call: NA

cdr3_nt: TGTGCCAGCAGCTTAGGGATAAGCGGGGGGGCCAATGAGCAGTTCTTC
cdr3_aa: CASSLGISGGANEQFF
j_call: TRBJ2-1
v_call: TRBV7-7
clone_size: NA
cdr3_length: 16
d_call: TRBD2

cdr3_nt: TGTGCCTCTACAGGGTATAATTCACCCCTCCACTTT
cdr3_aa: CASTGYNSPLHF
j_call: TRBJ1-6
v_call: TRBV30
clone_size: few
cdr3_length: 12
d_call: NA

cdr3_nt: TGCAGTGCTAGAGATCAACGGGGGGGTGCCGGGGAGCTGTTTTTT
cdr3_aa: CSARDQRGGAGELFF
j_call: TRBJ2-2
v_call: TRBV20-1
clone_size: NA
cdr3_length: 15
d_call: TRBD2

cdr3_nt: TGTGCCAGCAGCGTAGAAGGAGCTAACGGAAGGGAGCAGTTCTTC
cdr3_aa: CASSVEGANGREQFF
j_call: TRBJ2-1
v_call: TRBV9
clone_size: many
cdr3_length: 15
d_call: NA

cdr3_nt: TGTGCCAGCAGCTCATTAGCGGGGGTGGGGTACGAGCAGTACTTC
cdr3_aa: CASSSLAGVGYEQYF
j_call: TRBJ2-7
v_call: TRBV7-8
clone_size: NA
cdr3_length: 15
d_call: TRBD2

cdr3_nt: TGCAGCGTTGGGGGACAGGGTCGCTATGGCTACACCTTC
cdr3_aa: CSVGGQGRYGYTF
j_call: TRBJ1-2
v_call: TRBV29-1
clone_size: NA
cdr3_length: 13
d_call: TRBD1

cdr3_nt: TGTGCCAGCAGCTCGACGGGACAGGTCGGGAGGTACTTC
cdr3_aa: CASSSTGQVGRYF
j_call: TRBJ2-7
v_call: TRBV7-2
clone_size: many
cdr3_length: 13
d_call: TRBD1

cdr3_nt: TGTGCCAGCAGCGTAGGTGAACTAGCGGCCAATGAGCAGTTCTTC
cdr3_aa: CASSVGELAANEQFF
j_call: TRBJ2-1
v_call: TRBV9
clone_size: NA
cdr3_length: 15
d_call: TRBD2

cdr3_nt: TGTGCCAGTAGTCAACAGGGGGTTGAGGACACTGAAGCTTTCTTT
cdr3_aa: CASSQQGVEDTEAFF
j_call: TRBJ1-1
v_call: TRBV19
clone_size: NA
cdr3_length: 15
d_call: TRBD1

cdr3_nt: TGCAGTGCTGCCCCCGCCACGGGCAGGAGTTCCCAGGGCTACACCTTC
cdr3_aa: CSAAPATGRSSQGYTF
j_call: TRBJ1-2
v_call: TRBV20-1
clone_size: many
cdr3_length: 16
d_call: NA

cdr3_nt: TGTGCCAGCAATAAGGAAGGACAGTTAGGTGAAAAACTGTTTTTT
cdr3_aa: CASNKEGQLGEKLFF
j_call: TRBJ1-4
v_call: TRBV2
clone_size: many
cdr3_length: 15
d_call: NA

cdr3_nt: TGTGCCATCACGTCCGGAACTAGCCGCACAGATACGCAGTATTTT
cdr3_aa: CAITSGTSRTDTQYF
j_call: TRBJ2-3
v_call: TRBV10-3
clone_size: NA
cdr3_length: 15
d_call: NA

cdr3_nt: TGCGCCAGCAGCTCCGAGTTGAACACTGAAGCTTTCTTT
cdr3_aa: CASSSELNTEAFF
j_call: TRBJ1-1
v_call: TRBV5-1
clone_size: many
cdr3_length: 13
d_call: NA

cdr3_nt: TGTGCCAGCAGTTTATCATTGGTCTCCTATAATTCACCCCTCCACTTT
cdr3_aa: CASSLSLVSYNSPLHF
j_call: TRBJ1-6
v_call: TRBV2
clone_size: NA
cdr3_length: 16
d_call: NA

cdr3_nt: TGTGCCAGCAGCCTCGGGCGACTACACGGACAAGAGACCCAGTACTTC
cdr3_aa: CASSLGRLHGQETQYF
j_call: TRBJ2-5
v_call: TRBV11-3
clone_size: many
cdr3_length: 16
d_call: NA

cdr3_nt: TGTGCCAGCAGCTTAGCGGACAGGGGCTACGAGCATTTT
cdr3_aa: CASSLADRGYEHF
j_call: TRBJ1-5
v_call: TRBV7-9
clone_size: NA
cdr3_length: 13
d_call: TRBD1

cdr3_nt: TGTGCCAGTAGTGCCCGGGGGGGCGAAAAACTGTTTTTT
cdr3_aa: CASSARGGEKLFF
j_call: TRBJ1-4
v_call: TRBV19
clone_size: once
cdr3_length: 13
d_call: NA

cdr3_nt: TGTGCCAGCAGTGTGGACGCGCCATCCTACGAGCAGTACTTC
cdr3_aa: CASSVDAPSYEQYF
j_call: TRBJ2-7
v_call: TRBV12-5
clone_size: NA
cdr3_length: 14
d_call: NA

cdr3_nt: TGTGCCAGCAAGGACTACAATGAGCAGTTCTTC
cdr3_aa: CASKDYNEQFF
j_call: TRBJ2-1
v_call: TRBV2
clone_size: NA
cdr3_length: 11
d_call: NA

cdr3_nt: TGTGCCAGCAGCTCTCGGACAGGGATCTCTGGAAACACCATATATTTT
cdr3_aa: CASSSRTGISGNTIYF
j_call: TRBJ1-3
v_call: TRBV3-1
clone_size: few
cdr3_length: 16
d_call: TRBD1

cdr3_nt: TGTGCCAGCAGTCTAGACAGCTGGGCTTCCCAGTACTTC
cdr3_aa: CASSLDSWASQYF
j_call: TRBJ2-5
v_call: TRBV7-9
clone_size: many
cdr3_length: 13
d_call: NA

cdr3_nt: TGTGCCAGCAGTGATGGGGACAGGCGCTATGGCTACACCTTC
cdr3_aa: CASSDGDRRYGYTF
j_call: TRBJ1-2
v_call: TRBV25-1
clone_size: once
cdr3_length: 14
d_call: TRBD1

cdr3_nt: TGTGCCAGCAGTCTCTCTACGGACGAGCAGTACTTC
cdr3_aa: CASSLSTDEQYF
j_call: TRBJ2-7
v_call: TRBV12-3/TRBV12-4
clone_size: NA
cdr3_length: 12
d_call: NA

cdr3_nt: TGTGCCATCAGTGATCAAAACAGGGTTCGGGAAGCTTTCTTT
cdr3_aa: CAISDQNRVREAFF
j_call: TRBJ1-1
v_call: TRBV10-3
clone_size: NA
cdr3_length: 14
d_call: NA

cdr3_nt: TGTGCCAGTAGCGTTCCAGATTTACCCGGTTCACCCCTCCACTTT
cdr3_aa: CASSVPDLPGSPLHF
j_call: TRBJ1-6
v_call: TRBV19
clone_size: NA
cdr3_length: 15
d_call: NA

cdr3_nt: TGCAGCGTGGCAACTTCAGGAAACACCATATATTTT
cdr3_aa: CSVATSGNTIYF
j_call: TRBJ1-3
v_call: TRBV29-1
clone_size: NA
cdr3_length: 12
d_call: NA

cdr3_nt: TGTGCCAGCAGCTTAGGCTCTGCGAGAGGCAATGAGCAGTCCTTC
cdr3_aa: CASSLGSARGNEQSF
j_call: TRBJ2-1
v_call: TRBV7-9
clone_size: NA
cdr3_length: 15
d_call: NA

cdr3_nt: TGTGCCAGCAGTGGGGGGGGGCTAGGTAATGAAAAACTGTTTTTT
cdr3_aa: CASSGGGLGNEKLFF
j_call: TRBJ1-4
v_call: TRBV2
clone_size: NA
cdr3_length: 15
d_call: NA

cdr3_nt: TGTGCCATCAGTAGCCGGGGGACAGGGGATAGCGAGCAGTACTTC
cdr3_aa: CAISSRGTGDSEQYF
j_call: TRBJ2-7
v_call: TRBV10-3
clone_size: NA
cdr3_length: 15
d_call: TRBD1

cdr3_nt: TGTGCCAGCAGTTCCCCCACTAGCGCCTCCTACGAGCAGTACTTC
cdr3_aa: CASSSPTSASYEQYF
j_call: TRBJ2-7
v_call: TRBV6-2/TRBV6-3
clone_size: few
cdr3_length: 15
d_call: TRBD2

cdr3_nt: TGCGCCAGCAGTCCCGCGGAGGACAGGGTTACGTACTTC
cdr3_aa: CASSPAEDRVTYF
j_call: TRBJ2-5
v_call: TRBV5-1
clone_size: NA
cdr3_length: 13
d_call: TRBD1

cdr3_nt: TGTGCCAGCAGCTTCGAGGGGACTGAGCAGTTCTTC
cdr3_aa: CASSFEGTEQFF
j_call: TRBJ2-1
v_call: TRBV7-9
clone_size: many
cdr3_length: 12
d_call: NA

cdr3_nt: TGTGCCAGCAGCGCGACAGGGGAAGGCTATGGCTACACCTTC
cdr3_aa: CASSATGEGYGYTF
j_call: TRBJ1-2
v_call: TRBV9
clone_size: few
cdr3_length: 14
d_call: TRBD1

cdr3_nt: TGTGCCAGCAGACCGACAGCCTTAGGGGAAAAACTGTTTTTT
cdr3_aa: CASRPTALGEKLFF
j_call: TRBJ1-4
v_call: TRBV6-5
clone_size: many
cdr3_length: 14
d_call: NA

cdr3_nt: TGCAGTGCTCCTCTCCCCGACCGACTGACTTCCAACTATGGCTACACCTTC
cdr3_aa: CSAPLPDRLTSNYGYTF
j_call: TRBJ1-2
v_call: TRBV20-1
clone_size: many
cdr3_length: 17
d_call: NA

cdr3_nt: TGTGCCAGCAAGGGACAGATTGAAAAACTGTTTTTT
cdr3_aa: CASKGQIEKLFF
j_call: TRBJ1-4
v_call: TRBV2
clone_size: NA
cdr3_length: 12
d_call: TRBD1

cdr3_nt: TGTGCCTGGGGCGGCTCCTACGAGCAGTACTTC
cdr3_aa: CAWGGSYEQYF
j_call: TRBJ2-7
v_call: TRBV30
clone_size: NA
cdr3_length: 11
d_call: NA

cdr3_nt: TGCGCCACCCGGACAGGGTATCAGCCCCAGCATTTT
cdr3_aa: CATRTGYQPQHF
j_call: TRBJ1-5
v_call: TRBV10-2
clone_size: NA
cdr3_length: 12
d_call: TRBD1

cdr3_nt: TGTGCCAGCAGTGTCGACAGGGAACAGAACTATGGCTACACCTTC
cdr3_aa: CASSVDREQNYGYTF
j_call: TRBJ1-2
v_call: TRBV6-1
clone_size: many
cdr3_length: 15
d_call: TRBD1

cdr3_nt: TGCAGCGTTGAAAGTACGGGGCGAAACACCATATATTTT
cdr3_aa: CSVESTGRNTIYF
j_call: TRBJ1-3
v_call: TRBV29-1
clone_size: many
cdr3_length: 13
d_call: NA